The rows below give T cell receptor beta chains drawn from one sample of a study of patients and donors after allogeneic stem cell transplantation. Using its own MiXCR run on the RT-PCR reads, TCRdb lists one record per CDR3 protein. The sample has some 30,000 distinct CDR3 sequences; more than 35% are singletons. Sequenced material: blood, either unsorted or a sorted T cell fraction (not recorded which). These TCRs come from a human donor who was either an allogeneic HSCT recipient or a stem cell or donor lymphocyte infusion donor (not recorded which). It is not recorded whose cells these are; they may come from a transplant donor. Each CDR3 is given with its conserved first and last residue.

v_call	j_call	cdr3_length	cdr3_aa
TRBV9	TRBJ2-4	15	CASSAAWDLGNIQYF
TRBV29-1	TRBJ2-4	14	CSGIGGGTKNIQYF
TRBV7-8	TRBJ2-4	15	CASSLEDRTTHFQYF
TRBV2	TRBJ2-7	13	CASNRDRGYEQYF
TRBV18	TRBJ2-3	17	CASSPQLWGDGTDTQYF
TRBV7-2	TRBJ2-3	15	CASSRQRRSTDTQYF
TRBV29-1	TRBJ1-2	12	CSVEGLNYGYTF
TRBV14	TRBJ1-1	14	CASSQARLRTEAFF
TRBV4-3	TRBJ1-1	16	CASSQVGRGGFTEAFF
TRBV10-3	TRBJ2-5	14	CAISVLAGEETQYF
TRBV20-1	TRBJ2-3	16	CSATGRMTSGRDTQYF
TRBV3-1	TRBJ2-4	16	CASSQGPRAAKNIQYF
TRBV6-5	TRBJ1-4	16	CASSFLAGATNEKLFF
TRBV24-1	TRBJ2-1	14	CATGGQSSYNEQFF
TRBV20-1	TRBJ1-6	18	CSARAGTGGSSVHSPLHF
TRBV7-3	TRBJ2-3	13	CASSLINPDTQYF
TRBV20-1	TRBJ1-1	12	CSAPPVYTEAFF
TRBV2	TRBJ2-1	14	CASGGRGSYNEQFF
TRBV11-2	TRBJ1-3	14	CASTKRGVGNTIYF
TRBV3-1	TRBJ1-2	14	CASSLGTGSHGYTF
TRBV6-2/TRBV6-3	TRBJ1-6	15	CASGSSSSYNSPLHF
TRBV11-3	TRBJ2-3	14	CASSLGGSTDTQYF
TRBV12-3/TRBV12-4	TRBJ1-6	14	CASSFGGRETPLHF
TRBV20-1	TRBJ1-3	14	CSASFGTSGNTIYF
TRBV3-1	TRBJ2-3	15	CASSQNLWGTDTQYF
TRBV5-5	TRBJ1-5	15	CASSRQHISNQPQHF
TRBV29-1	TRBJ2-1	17	CSVWGLAGGGSYNEQFF
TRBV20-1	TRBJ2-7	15	CSASGGHDISFEQYF
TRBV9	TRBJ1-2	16	CASSVGGQGLSYGYTF
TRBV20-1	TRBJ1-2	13	CSARRGLTYGYTF
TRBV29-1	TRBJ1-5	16	CSVGGVQGGSNQPQHF
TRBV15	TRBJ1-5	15	CATSREAFSNQPQHF
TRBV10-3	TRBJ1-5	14	CAISLQGAGQPQHF
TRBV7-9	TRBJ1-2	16	CASSSFRTGGHYGYTF
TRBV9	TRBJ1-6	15	CASSPLPSENSPLHF
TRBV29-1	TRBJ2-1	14	CSVESPFTWSEQFF
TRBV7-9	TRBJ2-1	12	CASSLWGDEQFF
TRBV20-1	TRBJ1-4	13	CSAMVENNEKLFF
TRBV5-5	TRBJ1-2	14	CASSLVLQGLGYTF
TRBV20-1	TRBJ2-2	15	CSARGERERPGELFF
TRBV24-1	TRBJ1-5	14	CATSKQPSNQPQHF
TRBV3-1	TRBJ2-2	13	CASSYRWTGELFF
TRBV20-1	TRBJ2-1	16	CSARDRSSGTYNEQFF
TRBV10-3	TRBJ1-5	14	CAISERGKNQPQHF
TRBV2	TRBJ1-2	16	CASSEGGAQTRHGYTF
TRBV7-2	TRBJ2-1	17	CASSLDGRPSSYNEQFF
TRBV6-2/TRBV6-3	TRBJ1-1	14	CASMGWVPNTEAFF
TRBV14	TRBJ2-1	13	CASRQRGISEQFF
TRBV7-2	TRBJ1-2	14	CASSRDTLNYGYTF
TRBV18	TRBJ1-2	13	CASSGQGNYGYTF
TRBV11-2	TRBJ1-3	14	CASSLTAYRNTIYF
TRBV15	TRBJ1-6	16	CATSRDLNRGSSPLHF
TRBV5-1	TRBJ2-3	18	CASSSDHREPPNTDTQYF
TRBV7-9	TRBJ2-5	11	CASAHQETQYF
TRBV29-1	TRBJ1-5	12	CSVGNSNQPQHF